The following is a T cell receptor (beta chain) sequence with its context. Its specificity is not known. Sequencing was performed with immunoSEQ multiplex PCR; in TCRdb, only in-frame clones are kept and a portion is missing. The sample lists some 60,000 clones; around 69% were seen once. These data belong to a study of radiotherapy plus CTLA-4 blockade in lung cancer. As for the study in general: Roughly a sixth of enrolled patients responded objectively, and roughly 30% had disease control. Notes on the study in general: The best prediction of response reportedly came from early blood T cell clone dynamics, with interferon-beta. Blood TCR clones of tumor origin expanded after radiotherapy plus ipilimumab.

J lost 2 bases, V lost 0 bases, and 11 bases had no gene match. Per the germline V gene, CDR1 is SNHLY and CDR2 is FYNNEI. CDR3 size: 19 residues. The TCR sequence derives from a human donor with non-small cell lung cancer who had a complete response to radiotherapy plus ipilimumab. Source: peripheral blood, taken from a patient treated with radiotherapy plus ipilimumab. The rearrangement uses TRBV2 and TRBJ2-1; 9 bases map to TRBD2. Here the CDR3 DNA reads TGTGCCAGCAGTGAAGCCGGGGGTAGCGGGAGTAATCCCTACAATGAGCAGTTCTTC. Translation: CASSEAGGSGSNPYNEQFF.